A selection of T cell receptor beta chains follows, all from one sample in a study of blood T cell repertoires in COVID-19. This table comes from immunoSEQ multiplex PCR, and its TCRdb copy is limited to in-frame clones, with some not included. The sample gives roughly 250,000 clones, 75% to 90% of which show up once; approximately 9% is in the top ten. The material sequenced was peripheral blood. Receptors originate from a human donor in a cohort sampled during active COVID-19. The CDR3 runs from the conserved cysteine through the conserved F or W. Fields, in order: J gene, V gene, D gene, CDR3 protein, CDR3 DNA. The D gene is left open where the match is weak.

TRBJ1-1,TRBV4-1,TRBD1,CASSQPRQGRNTEAFF,TGCGCCAGCAGCCAACCTAGACAGGGTCGGAACACTGAAGCTTTCTTT
TRBJ1-3,TRBV4-2,-,CASSPTGGTGNTIYF,TGTGCCAGCAGCCCCACCGGGGGAACTGGAAACACCATATATTTT
TRBJ1-1,TRBV2,-,CASTEFAMNTEAFF,TGTGCCAGCACCGAATTCGCTATGAACACTGAAGCTTTCTTT
TRBJ1-1,TRBV6-5,-,CASSYGANRFLTEAFF,TGTGCCAGCAGTTACGGGGCAAACAGGTTTCTCACTGAAGCTTTCTTT
TRBJ1-6,TRBV3-1/TRBV3-2,-,CASSQYGGRGNSPLHF,TGTGCCAGCAGCCAATACGGGGGACGAGGGAATTCACCCCTCCACTTT
TRBJ2-7,TRBV5-1,-,CASSTEGEQYF,TGCGCCAGCAGCACCGAGGGCGAGCAGTACTTC
TRBJ2-3,TRBV3-1/TRBV3-2,TRBD2,CASSHYRASGGTSTDTQYF,TGTGCCAGCAGCCACTATCGGGCTAGCGGGGGCACTAGCACAGATACGCAGTATTTT
TRBJ2-3,TRBV15,-,CATREGAFPTDTQYF,TGTGCCACCAGAGAAGGGGCGTTCCCTACAGATACGCAGTATTTT
TRBJ2-1,TRBV18,TRBD2,CASSPPVRGSPYYNEQFF,TGTGCCAGCTCACCACCGGTTCGCGGGAGCCCTTACTACAATGAGCAGTTCTTC
TRBJ2-2,TRBV7-2,TRBD1,CASSLAPGGIFANTGELFF,TGTGCCAGCAGCTTAGCGCCAGGGGGCATTTTTGCGAACACCGGGGAGCTGTTTTTT
TRBJ2-6,TRBV7-2,-,CASSLEVQGSNNVLTF,TGTGCCAGCAGCTTAGAGGTGCAGGGTTCAAACAACGTCCTGACTTTC
TRBJ1-2,TRBV2,TRBD1,CASSERQGVNYGYTF,TGTGCCAGCAGTGAACGACAGGGGGTCAACTATGGCTACACCTTC